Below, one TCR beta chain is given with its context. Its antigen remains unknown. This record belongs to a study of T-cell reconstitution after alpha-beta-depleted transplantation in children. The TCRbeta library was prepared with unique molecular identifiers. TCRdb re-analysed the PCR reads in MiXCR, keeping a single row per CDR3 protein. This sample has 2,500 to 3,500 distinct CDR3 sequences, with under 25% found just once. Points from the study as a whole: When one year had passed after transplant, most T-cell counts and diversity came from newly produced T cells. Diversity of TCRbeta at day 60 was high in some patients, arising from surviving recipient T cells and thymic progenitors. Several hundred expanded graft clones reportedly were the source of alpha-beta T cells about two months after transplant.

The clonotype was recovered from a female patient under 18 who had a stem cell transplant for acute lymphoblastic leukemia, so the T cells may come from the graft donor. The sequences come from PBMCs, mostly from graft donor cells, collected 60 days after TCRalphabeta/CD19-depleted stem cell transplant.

The CDR3 here is CSALAGGSTDTQYF. In nucleotides, the CDR3 is TGCAGTGCCTTAGCGGGGGGCTCCACAGATACGCAGTATTTT. The genes are TRBV20-1 and TRBJ2-3; TRBD2 matches at 10 bases. The junction had 5 bases not matched to a gene; V was cut back by 6 bases and J by 2 bases. CDR1 and CDR2 (germline): DFQATT, SNEGSKA (reference sequence). The CDR3 extends over 14 amino acids.